A selection of T cell receptor beta chains follows, all from one sample in a study of blood T cell repertoires in COVID-19. Profiled with immunoSEQ multiplex PCR; TCRdb holds only in-frame clones, not every one. The table includes roughly 97,000 clones, 87% detected once. The sequenced material came from peripheral blood. These receptors all come from a human donor in a cohort sampled during active COVID-19. Each CDR3 is given with its conserved first and last residue. D genes are given only for firm matches. The size field is filled for only some rows; it gives once, few, many or a size class.

cdr3_aa: CSLGQASNTEAFF
cdr3_nt: TGCAGCTTAGGACAGGCGTCGAACACTGAAGCTTTCTTT
cdr3_length: 13
clone_size: -
d_call: TRBD1
v_call: TRBV29-1
j_call: TRBJ1-1

cdr3_aa: CASSKWSQEANTGELFF
cdr3_nt: TGTGCCAGCAGCAAATGGTCTCAGGAGGCGAACACCGGGGAGCTGTTTTTT
cdr3_length: 17
clone_size: once
d_call: -
v_call: TRBV21-1
j_call: TRBJ2-2

cdr3_aa: CASTGGYEQYF
cdr3_nt: TGTGCCAGTACGGGGGGATACGAGCAGTACTTC
cdr3_length: 11
clone_size: -
d_call: TRBD2
v_call: TRBV19
j_call: TRBJ2-7

cdr3_aa: CASSLSGTGARIDYGYTF
cdr3_nt: TGTGCCAGCAGTTTATCGGGGACAGGGGCTCGTATCGACTATGGCTACACCTTC
cdr3_length: 18
clone_size: -
d_call: TRBD1
v_call: TRBV28
j_call: TRBJ1-2

cdr3_aa: CASSGAGGGTDTQYF
cdr3_nt: TGTGCCAGCAGCGGGGCAGGGGGAGGCACAGATACGCAGTATTTT
cdr3_length: 15
clone_size: -
d_call: TRBD1
v_call: TRBV9
j_call: TRBJ2-3

cdr3_aa: CAIAGDVETQYF
cdr3_nt: TGTGCCATCGCGGGAGATGTAGAGACCCAGTACTTC
cdr3_length: 12
clone_size: -
d_call: TRBD2
v_call: TRBV10-3
j_call: TRBJ2-5

cdr3_aa: CASSNSRGEQFF
cdr3_nt: TGTGCCAGCAGTAACTCCCGTGGCGAGCAGTTCTTC
cdr3_length: 12
clone_size: -
d_call: -
v_call: TRBV6-2/TRBV6-3
j_call: TRBJ2-1

cdr3_aa: CASSQVVAEKLFF
cdr3_nt: TGCGCCAGCAGCCAAGTGGTGGCCGAAAAACTGTTTTTT
cdr3_length: 13
clone_size: few
d_call: -
v_call: TRBV4-1
j_call: TRBJ1-4

cdr3_aa: CASGRQGGLKGYGYTF
cdr3_nt: TGTGCCAGCGGGAGACAGGGAGGCCTAAAGGGCTATGGCTACACCTTC
cdr3_length: 16
clone_size: -
d_call: TRBD1
v_call: TRBV28
j_call: TRBJ1-2

cdr3_aa: CASSRVPSGTQYF
cdr3_nt: TGCGCCAGCAGCCGTGTCCCCTCGGGGACCCAGTACTTC
cdr3_length: 13
clone_size: -
d_call: -
v_call: TRBV5-1
j_call: TRBJ2-5

cdr3_aa: CASSVTVWSSYNEQFF
cdr3_nt: TGTGCCAGCAGCGTAACCGTCTGGAGCTCCTACAATGAGCAGTTCTTC
cdr3_length: 16
clone_size: -
d_call: -
v_call: TRBV9
j_call: TRBJ2-1

cdr3_aa: CASTKGAIEKLFF
cdr3_nt: TGTGCCAGCACGAAGGGGGCGATTGAAAAACTGTTTTTT
cdr3_length: 13
clone_size: -
d_call: -
v_call: TRBV21-1
j_call: TRBJ1-4

cdr3_aa: CASSRPQGAKNIQYF
cdr3_nt: TGTGCCAGCAGCAGACCCCAGGGGGCCAAAAACATTCAGTACTTC
cdr3_length: 15
clone_size: -
d_call: -
v_call: TRBV5-4
j_call: TRBJ2-4

cdr3_aa: CASSQVNVEQFF
cdr3_nt: TGTGCCAGCAGCCAAGTTAATGTTGAGCAGTTCTTC
cdr3_length: 12
clone_size: once
d_call: -
v_call: TRBV3-1/TRBV3-2
j_call: TRBJ2-1

cdr3_aa: CASSADRRSPIYF
cdr3_nt: TGCGCCAGCAGTGCCGACAGGCGAAGTCCCATATATTTT
cdr3_length: 13
clone_size: -
d_call: -
v_call: TRBV10-1
j_call: TRBJ1-3

cdr3_aa: CASSLYGQYNSPLHF
cdr3_nt: TGTGCCAGCAGTTTATACGGACAGTATAATTCACCCCTCCACTTT
cdr3_length: 15
clone_size: -
d_call: -
v_call: TRBV27
j_call: TRBJ1-6

cdr3_aa: CASSESGAGGRNEQFF
cdr3_nt: TGCGCCAGCAGTGAGTCGGGGGCTGGCGGGAGGAATGAGCAGTTCTTC
cdr3_length: 16
clone_size: once
d_call: TRBD2
v_call: TRBV10-1
j_call: TRBJ2-1

cdr3_aa: CASSQGLLTGELFF
cdr3_nt: TGTGCCAGCAGCCAGGGACTCTTAACCGGGGAGCTGTTTTTT
cdr3_length: 14
clone_size: -
d_call: -
v_call: TRBV3-1/TRBV3-2
j_call: TRBJ2-2

cdr3_aa: CASSLDRGFDEQYF
cdr3_nt: TGCGCCAGCAGCTTGGACAGGGGATTTGACGAGCAGTACTTC
cdr3_length: 14
clone_size: -
d_call: TRBD1
v_call: TRBV5-1
j_call: TRBJ2-7

cdr3_aa: CSVEEQQGIGGYTF
cdr3_nt: TGCAGCGTTGAAGAACAGCAGGGGATAGGGGGCTACACCTTC
cdr3_length: 14
clone_size: -
d_call: -
v_call: TRBV29-1
j_call: TRBJ1-2

cdr3_aa: CASSPGGGNQPQHF
cdr3_nt: TGCGCCAGCAGCCCCGGGGGGGGCAATCAGCCCCAGCATTTT
cdr3_length: 14
clone_size: -
d_call: -
v_call: TRBV4-1
j_call: TRBJ1-5

cdr3_aa: CASRRGETQYF
cdr3_nt: TGTGCCAGCAGAAGGGGGGAGACCCAGTACTTC
cdr3_length: 11
clone_size: -
d_call: -
v_call: TRBV27
j_call: TRBJ2-5

cdr3_aa: CASSLDRLNTEAFF
cdr3_nt: TGTGCCAGCAGTTTAGACAGATTGAACACTGAAGCTTTCTTT
cdr3_length: 14
clone_size: -
d_call: -
v_call: TRBV6-5
j_call: TRBJ1-1

cdr3_aa: CASTAWSGNTEAFF
cdr3_nt: TGTGCCAGCACCGCTTGGAGCGGCAACACTGAAGCTTTCTTT
cdr3_length: 14
clone_size: -
d_call: -
v_call: TRBV6-6
j_call: TRBJ1-1

cdr3_aa: CASSGSAGEGTDTQYF
cdr3_nt: TGTGCCAGCAGCGGATCAGCGGGAGAGGGCACAGATACGCAGTATTTT
cdr3_length: 16
clone_size: once
d_call: TRBD2
v_call: TRBV9
j_call: TRBJ2-3

cdr3_aa: CASSPRLAGGPSDEQYF
cdr3_nt: TGTGCCAGCAGCCCCCGACTAGCGGGAGGGCCATCGGACGAGCAGTACTTC
cdr3_length: 17
clone_size: -
d_call: TRBD2
v_call: TRBV7-9
j_call: TRBJ2-7

cdr3_aa: CASSQGDTNTGELFF
cdr3_nt: TGTGCCAGCAGCCAGGGGGACACAAACACCGGGGAGCTGTTTTTT
cdr3_length: 15
clone_size: -
d_call: -
v_call: TRBV3-1/TRBV3-2
j_call: TRBJ2-2

cdr3_aa: CARSCRGSGGDTQYF
cdr3_nt: TGTGCCAGAAGCTGCCGTGGTAGCGGCGGGGATACGCAGTATTTT
cdr3_length: 15
clone_size: -
d_call: -
v_call: TRBV5-3
j_call: TRBJ2-3

cdr3_aa: CATQTGTGGRHEQYF
cdr3_nt: TGTGCCACCCAAACCGGGACAGGGGGCCGTCACGAGCAGTACTTC
cdr3_length: 15
clone_size: -
d_call: TRBD1
v_call: TRBV19
j_call: TRBJ2-7

cdr3_aa: CSASSAGAFLSNEKLFF
cdr3_nt: TGCAGTGCTAGTTCCGCAGGGGCGTTTTTGTCTAATGAAAAACTGTTTTTT
cdr3_length: 17
clone_size: -
d_call: -
v_call: TRBV20-1
j_call: TRBJ1-4

cdr3_aa: CASSIFSGGGEAFF
cdr3_nt: TGTGCCAGTAGTATATTTAGCGGCGGGGGTGAAGCTTTCTTT
cdr3_length: 14
clone_size: -
d_call: -
v_call: TRBV19
j_call: TRBJ1-1

cdr3_aa: CASSQPATEGYTF
cdr3_nt: TGCGCCAGCAGTCAACCCGCGACAGAAGGCTACACCTTC
cdr3_length: 13
clone_size: few
d_call: -
v_call: TRBV23-1
j_call: TRBJ1-2

cdr3_aa: CASSFDRGLQETQYF
cdr3_nt: TGTGCCAGCAGCTTCGACAGGGGACTCCAAGAGACCCAGTACTTC
cdr3_length: 15
clone_size: -
d_call: TRBD1
v_call: TRBV7-3
j_call: TRBJ2-5

cdr3_aa: CASSLITRGYQETQYF
cdr3_nt: TGTGCCAGCAGTTTAATAACAAGGGGGTACCAAGAGACCCAGTACTTC
cdr3_length: 16
clone_size: once
d_call: -
v_call: TRBV28
j_call: TRBJ2-5

cdr3_aa: CASSPLRRDRGYRGYTF
cdr3_nt: TGTGCCAGCAGCCCCCTGCGCCGGGACAGGGGTTACCGCGGCTACACCTTC
cdr3_length: 17
clone_size: -
d_call: TRBD1
v_call: TRBV11-2
j_call: TRBJ1-2

cdr3_aa: CASSQEEGTGAFF
cdr3_nt: TGCGCCAGCAGCCAAGAGGAGGGTACGGGCGCTTTCTTT
cdr3_length: 13
clone_size: -
d_call: -
v_call: TRBV4-1
j_call: TRBJ1-1

cdr3_aa: CAISESGRGTEAFF
cdr3_nt: TGTGCCATCAGTGAGTCGGGAAGGGGCACTGAAGCTTTCTTT
cdr3_length: 14
clone_size: -
d_call: -
v_call: TRBV10-3
j_call: TRBJ1-1

cdr3_aa: CASSPLAGAGELFF
cdr3_nt: TGTGCCAGCAGCCCCCTAGCAGGGGCCGGGGAGCTGTTTTTT
cdr3_length: 14
clone_size: few
d_call: -
v_call: TRBV9
j_call: TRBJ2-2

cdr3_aa: CAITPSGRREETQYF
cdr3_nt: TGTGCCATCACCCCTAGCGGGAGGCGCGAAGAGACCCAGTACTTC
cdr3_length: 15
clone_size: -
d_call: TRBD2
v_call: TRBV10-3
j_call: TRBJ2-5

cdr3_aa: CASSIEDIQYF
cdr3_nt: TGTGCCAGTAGTATTGAGGACATTCAGTACTTC
cdr3_length: 11
clone_size: -
d_call: -
v_call: TRBV19
j_call: TRBJ2-4

cdr3_aa: CASSSQRGLAGRYEQYF
cdr3_nt: TGTGCCAGCAGCTCCCAGAGGGGACTAGCGGGACGTTACGAGCAGTACTTC
cdr3_length: 17
clone_size: -
d_call: TRBD2
v_call: TRBV5-6
j_call: TRBJ2-7

cdr3_aa: CASSEFGYEQYF
cdr3_nt: TGTGCCAGCAGTGAATTCGGCTACGAGCAGTACTTC
cdr3_length: 12
clone_size: few
d_call: -
v_call: TRBV25-1
j_call: TRBJ2-7

cdr3_aa: CASRMRGGISRLITYEQYF
cdr3_nt: TGTGCCAGCAGAATGCGGGGGGGAATCTCTAGACTTATTACCTACGAGCAGTACTTC
cdr3_length: 19
clone_size: -
d_call: TRBD2
v_call: TRBV28
j_call: TRBJ2-7

cdr3_aa: CASSGQTGEYGYTF
cdr3_nt: TGTGCCAGCAGCGGTCAGACAGGGGAATATGGCTACACCTTC
cdr3_length: 14
clone_size: -
d_call: TRBD1
v_call: TRBV9
j_call: TRBJ1-2